This is a list of T cell receptor beta chains from one sample in a study of CD8 T cells in Susac syndrome. MiXCR, run by TCRdb on the immunoSEQ multiplex PCR reads, gives a single entry per CDR3 protein. The table shows a few hundred thousand distinct CDR3 sequences, with roughly 94% occurring only once. Specimen: CD4+ T cells from PBMCs. These receptors were taken from a human donor with multiple sclerosis. CDR3s include the opening cysteine and the closing phenylalanine or tryptophan.

V	J	CDR3
TRBV20-1	TRBJ2-3	CSPGATSTDTQYF
TRBV15	TRBJ1-4	CATSRGGGSSALNEKLFF
TRBV15	TRBJ2-3	CATSRAPISTDTQYF
TRBV7-2	TRBJ2-5	CASSPTSVETQYF
TRBV29-1	TRBJ2-7	CSAGEITRQYF
TRBV29-1	TRBJ2-3	CSVLAGGRDTQYF
TRBV7-6	TRBJ1-2	CASSSGQGGYGYTF
TRBV29-1	TRBJ2-7	CSVEGASYEQYF
TRBV19	TRBJ2-4	CASSMGTGGIQYF
TRBV20-1	TRBJ2-1	CSARDVGPLGSYNEQFF
TRBV6-1	TRBJ2-3	CASRTSGTDTQYF
TRBV11-1	TRBJ1-2	CASSRDRQDYGYTF
TRBV30	TRBJ2-1	CAWSAGLAGGQNEQFF
TRBV13	TRBJ1-1	CASKAGGREAFF
TRBV27	TRBJ1-2	CASSHTGTGGYGYTF
TRBV5-8	TRBJ2-3	CAVRDTQYF
TRBV7-8	TRBJ2-1	CASNRGASNEQFF
TRBV6-6	TRBJ1-2	CASSSGYGYTF
TRBV20-1	TRBJ2-1	CSAIGLFNEQFF
TRBV28	TRBJ2-6	CASSLGQSGANVLTF
TRBV27	TRBJ2-1	CASSFLLGEQFF
TRBV7-9	TRBJ2-1	CASSLYAVDEQFF
TRBV29-1	TRBJ2-5	CSVDPGMETQYF
TRBV27	TRBJ1-2	CASSFGVEGDYGYTF
TRBV12-3/TRBV12-4	TRBJ1-6	CASSGPYSPLHF
TRBV20-1	TRBJ2-3	CSATGGVDTQYF
TRBV4-1	TRBJ1-2	CASSQDRGTYGYTF
TRBV29-1	TRBJ2-7	CSVGERGPYEQYF
TRBV7-2	TRBJ2-5	CASSHPGATGGTQYF
TRBV21-1	TRBJ2-7	CASSKGRDRAPTEQYF
TRBV5-1	TRBJ2-1	CASGTGHRLGNEQFF
TRBV15	TRBJ2-1	CATSRDLTGGIYEQFF
TRBV20-1	TRBJ1-2	CSARTEKAYGYTF
TRBV29-1	TRBJ1-4	CSVAKTGGTEKLFF
TRBV20-1	TRBJ1-2	CSASGVYGYTF
TRBV29-1	TRBJ1-4	CSGQVSGTGGKLFF
TRBV5-1	TRBJ1-1	CASSPRDRGMNTEAFF
TRBV29-1	TRBJ1-5	CSVGTGSNQPQHF
TRBV12-3/TRBV12-4	TRBJ1-1	CASSDRDPNTEAFF
TRBV2	TRBJ2-5	CAWDLHPETQYF
TRBV19	TRBJ1-2	CASTIGEPNYGYTF
TRBV30	TRBJ1-4	CAWCRGRDEKLFF
TRBV29-1	TRBJ1-1	CSVVGQGVIEAFF
TRBV3-1	TRBJ1-3	CASRQTGTASGNTIYF
TRBV2	TRBJ2-1	CASSGDHNEQFF
TRBV20-1	TRBJ2-5	CSANSGLAGGQETQYF
TRBV6-5	TRBJ2-5	CASRASWAVETQYF
TRBV12-3/TRBV12-4	TRBJ1-2	CASTYGVANYGYTF
TRBV9	TRBJ2-3	CASSPHSEGTDTQYF
TRBV3-1	TRBJ2-6	CASSQVSGAGANVLTF
TRBV3-1	TRBJ2-1	CASSRSGRNNEQFF
TRBV3-1	TRBJ1-6	CASSQPDRASNSPLHF
TRBV9	TRBJ2-7	CASSVGGRGTYEQYF
TRBV5-4	TRBJ2-7	CASSLHDRTYEQYF
TRBV6-5	TRBJ1-5	CASRAQGAFNQPQHF
TRBV20-1	TRBJ1-2	CSASPQQGDGYTF